The 21 T cell receptor beta chains listed next were all sequenced from one sample in a study of regulatory T cells in long-lasting Graves disease. Time point reported: newly diagnosed GD, antithyroid drugs for less than 3 months. PBMCs were the source of the RNA used for TCR sequencing. To make TCR beta libraries, researchers used iRepertoire HTBI primers and Arm-PCR of CDR3 regions. TCRdb reanalysed the multiplex PCR reads using MiXCR and keeps one entry per CDR3 protein. The table records 350,000 to 550,000 distinct CDR3 sequences, roughly 15% of them present only once. The sample was also linked to a second study, of T cells in Graves' hyperthyroidism and ophthalmopathy.

This specimen was peripheral blood mononuclear cells (PBMCs), taken at new diagnosis, from a patient treated with antithyroid drugs. These receptors all come from a woman aged 18-35 years with Graves disease.

This clonotype was recorded many times. This chain connects TRBV6-9 to TRBJ1-2; TRBD1 might be the D (6 bases). Germline V CDR1 and CDR2: MNHGY, SVAAGI. V was shortened by 4 bases and J by 8 bases, with 20 bases between the two germline ends. This CDR3 comprises 15 residues. In nucleotides, the CDR3 is TGTGCCAGCAGTTGGGACCGGACAGTAACTGGCGGCTACACCTTC. Its protein is CASSWDRTVTGGYTF.

This clonotype showed up many times. The gene calls are TRBV5-8 and TRBJ1-4, with a weak D call TRBD1 (5 bases). The V end was cut by 0 bases, the J end by 0 bases, with 18 bases between. CDR3 length: 19 residues. Germline-derived CDR1 and CDR2 are SGHTS and YDEGEE. The CDR3 is CASSLEEWGFRPTNEKLFF. CDR3 nucleotides: TGTGCCAGCAGCTTGGAGGAATGGGGGTTCAGGCCAACTAATGAAAAACTGTTTTTT.

With regard to this clonotype: One base away lies a much larger clone, so this may be a sequencing read error. The chain links TRBV2 to TRBJ2-7; 8 nucleotides match TRBD2. The junction had 12 bases not matched to a gene; V was cut back by 7 bases and J by 7 bases. Germline lookup yields CDR1 SNHLY and CDR2 FYNNEI. The CDR3 length is 14 residues. CDR3 coding DNA: TGTGCCAGCACCCCGGGACTAGGGAGGGATGAGCAGTACTTC. It is translated as CASTPGLGRDEQYF.

Of note for this clonotype: Sequence at one end of the junction differs from germline and may be a read error. CDR3 in amino acids: CASSVGYERYF. In nucleotides, the CDR3 is TGTGCCAGCAGTGTTGGCTACGAGCGGTACTTC. This chain links TRBV2 with TRBJ2-7; D gene uncertain. The CDR3 covers 11 residues. CDR1 is SNHLY and CDR2 is FYNNEI in the germline V gene.

The rearrangement joins TRBV28 to TRBJ1-5, with unresolved D. CDR3 length: 14 amino acids. The germline V gene has CDR1 MDHEN and CDR2 SYDVKM. V was shortened by 2 bases and J by 0 bases, with 5 bases between the two germline ends. CDR3 nucleotides: TGTGCCAGCAGTTTAGTAAGTAGCAATCAGCCCCAGCATTTT. This codes for CASSLVSSNQPQHF.

This clonotype appeared many times. The V gene is TRBV12-3 or TRBV12-4, the J gene TRBJ2-1; 11 bases are shared with TRBD2. V dropped 5 bases and J dropped 7; count of bases not matched to a gene: 7. CDR3 length: 15 amino acids. The CDR3 protein is CASSKTSGTWNEQFF. As DNA, the CDR3 is TGTGCCAGCAGTAAGACTAGCGGGACTTGGAATGAGCAGTTCTTC.

This clonotype has at least ten counts. This chain links TRBV7-2 with TRBJ2-1; 10 nucleotides agree with TRBD1. The germline V gene has CDR1 SGHTA and CDR2 FQGNSA. Unmatched junction bases numbered 2, after V lost 1 base and J lost 8 bases. The CDR3 spans 14 residues. In DNA, the CDR3 is TGTGCCAGCAGCTTAGTGGGACAGGGGTATGAGCAGTTCTTC. It specifies CASSLVGQGYEQFF.

This clonotype was seen at least ten times. The J gene is TRBJ1-2, the V gene TRBV7-2; TRBD1 might be the D (5 bases). Between the trimmed V and J ends, which lost 5 bases and 0 bases, there was a span of 13 bases. CDR3 length: 15 amino acids. From germline, CDR1 is SGHTA and CDR2 FQGNSA. CDR3 sequence: CASSLGPGTNYGYTF. The CDR3 DNA follows: TGTGCCAGCAGCCTCGGACCAGGGACTAACTATGGCTACACCTTC.

Ten or more counts support this clonotype. The chain has TRBV6-5 and TRBJ1-4; D is perhaps TRBD1 (6 bases). Germline V CDR1 and CDR2: MNHEY, SVGAGI. The ends were cut back, 0 bases at V and 3 bases at J, with 8 bases in the middle. The CDR3 runs 15 residues. CDR3 sequence reads: CASSYSGASNEKLFF. CDR3 DNA sequence: TGTGCCAGCAGTTACTCGGGGGCTTCTAATGAAAAACTGTTTTTT.

This clonotype has just a few counts. The genes are TRBV27 and TRBJ1-2; D uncertain. Germline CDR1 is MNHEY and CDR2 is SMNVEV (reference sequence). The CDR3 is 13 residues long. V lost 0 bases to trimming and J lost 8 bases, with 10 bases between them. This CDR3 is CASSLSSLGGYTF. CDR3 in DNA: TGTGCCAGCAGTTTATCCTCACTAGGGGGCTACACCTTC.

The rearrangement uses TRBV20-1 and TRBJ2-1, with D tentatively TRBD1 or TRBD2 (6 bases each). V dropped 3 bases and J dropped 2 bases, with 20 bases sitting between them. Germline CDR1 is DFQATT and CDR2 is SNEGSKA (reference sequence). The CDR3 is made up of 17 amino acids. The CDR3 region is CSASRGAGHRAYNEQFF. CDR3 sequence (DNA): TGCAGTGCTAGCAGAGGCGCGGGACACCGAGCCTACAATGAGCAGTTCTTC.

This clonotype was found many times. CDR3 sequence reads: CASSYTTRTSGSRGEQFF. CDR3 in DNA: TGTGCCAGCAGTTATACTACCCGGACTAGCGGGAGTCGTGGTGAGCAGTTCTTC. This rearrangement joins TRBV6-5 to TRBJ2-1; 13 bases map to TRBD2. The CDR3 has 18 amino acids. Germline assignment: CDR1 MNHEY and CDR2 SVGAGI. Unmatched junction bases numbered 14, after V lost 3 bases and J lost 9 bases.

The sample holds many counts of this clonotype. This chain links TRBV6-1 with TRBJ2-6; no firm D call. V gave up 1 base and J gave up 0 bases, with 4 bases separating them. Germline V gene data show CDR1 as MNHNS and CDR2 as SASEGT. The CDR3 is 15 residues long. The DNA of the CDR3 is TGTGCCAGCAGTGAAGACGTCTCTGGGGCCAACGTCCTGACTTTC. Translation gives CASSEDVSGANVLTF.

This clonotype was found many times. The chain employs TRBV7-2 and TRBJ2-5; 7 bases agree with TRBD2. The CDR3 length is 15 residues. V gave up 3 bases and J gave up 4 bases; unmatched junction bases: 8. Germline CDR1 reads SGHTA; CDR2 reads FQGNSA. The CDR3 DNA sequence: TGTGCCAGCAGCTTGGTTAGGGGAGGGACAGAGACCCAGTACTTC. The encoded protein is CASSLVRGGTETQYF.

The chain has TRBV15 and TRBJ2-3, with D possibly TRBD2 on 6 matching bases. Deletions cut 4 bases from V and 3 bases from J, with 17 bases between. This CDR3 comprises 16 residues. Per germline, CDR1 LNHNV and CDR2 YYDKDF (reference sequence). CDR3 in DNA: TGTGCCACCAGCACCCGGGACTCCTTCCTGACAGATACGCAGTATTTT. The encoded protein is CATSTRDSFLTDTQYF.

This clonotype has ten or more counts. This rearrangement joins TRBV28 to TRBJ2-1; D might be TRBD2 (5 bases). Germline V gene data show CDR1 as MDHEN and CDR2 as SYDVKM. Trimming took off 2 bases at V and 4 bases at J, with 6 bases between the two ends. The CDR3 extends over 13 amino acids. CDR3 amino acids: CASSLEGYNEQFF. CDR3 nucleotides: TGTGCCAGCAGTTTAGAGGGATACAATGAGCAGTTCTTC.

At least ten counts were recorded for this clonotype. The rearrangement links TRBV11-3 to TRBJ2-7, with D maybe TRBD2 (5 bases). Germline lookup yields CDR1 SGHNT and CDR2 YENEEA. Trimming took 0 bases from V and 5 from J, leaving 11 bases between them. The CDR3 is made up of 14 amino acids. CDR3 sequence: CASSLDMEDNEQYF. Here the CDR3 DNA reads TGTGCCAGCAGCTTAGATATGGAGGATAACGAGCAGTACTTC.

On this clonotype: This could be a read error, since a much larger clone is one nucleotide away. The CDR3 does not close with the conserved phenylalanine or tryptophan, likely indicating a read error. This rearrangement joins TRBV7-2 to TRBJ2-3, with 9 bases lining up with TRBD1. The V and J ends lost 4 bases and 4 bases, in that order; junction bases with no gene match: 3. There are 14 residues in the CDR3. Germline V gene lookup returns CDR1 SGHTA and CDR2 FQGNSA. The CDR3 DNA sequence: TGTGCCAGCAGCTCTAACAGGGGGCCAGATACGCAGTATGTT. Its translation is CASSSNRGPDTQYV.

In this sample, this clonotype turned up a few times. This chain connects TRBV7-9 to TRBJ2-1; D not certain. This CDR3 spans 15 amino acids. From germline, CDR1 is SEHNR and CDR2 FQNEAQ (reference sequence). V was clipped by 2 bases and J by 2 bases, with 10 bases between them. Here the CDR3 reads CASSLMGGPYNEQFF. The CDR3 nucleotides read TGTGCCAGCAGCTTAATGGGTGGACCCTACAATGAGCAGTTCTTC.

Regarding this clonotype: A read error is possible here, since a much larger clone lies one base away. The CDR3 protein is CASSLGGRGNGQFF. As DNA, the CDR3 is TGTGCCAGCAGCTTAGGAGGGAGGGGTAATGGGCAGTTCTTC. This chain connects TRBV11-2 to TRBJ2-1; TRBD2 agrees at 7 bases. CDR1 is SGHAT, CDR2 FQNNGV, per germline. The CDR3 has 14 amino acids.

This clonotype was counted between two and nine times. V gene TRBV9 combines with J gene TRBJ2-3, with D perhaps matching TRBD2 (5 bases). This CDR3 is 15 amino acids long. Germline V gene lookup returns CDR1 SGDLS and CDR2 YYNGEE. Deletions cut 4 bases from V and 6 bases from J, with 18 bases between. CDR3 in amino acids: CASSNVSGDGDTQYF. The CDR3 nucleotides read TGTGCCAGCAGCAATGTAAGCGGCGACGGGGATACGCAGTATTTT.